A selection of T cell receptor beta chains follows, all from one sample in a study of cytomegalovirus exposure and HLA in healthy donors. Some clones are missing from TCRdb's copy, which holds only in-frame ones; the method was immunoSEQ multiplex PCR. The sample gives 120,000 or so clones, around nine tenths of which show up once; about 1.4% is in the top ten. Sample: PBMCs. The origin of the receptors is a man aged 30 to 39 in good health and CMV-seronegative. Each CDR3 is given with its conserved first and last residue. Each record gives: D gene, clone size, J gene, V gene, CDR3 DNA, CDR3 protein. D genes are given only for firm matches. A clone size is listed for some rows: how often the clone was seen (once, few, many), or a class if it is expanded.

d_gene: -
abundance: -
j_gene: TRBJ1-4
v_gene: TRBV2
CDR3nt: TGTGCCAGCAGTGGTCGGGGGAAGGGTGAAAAACTGTTTTTT
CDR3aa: CASSGRGKGEKLFF

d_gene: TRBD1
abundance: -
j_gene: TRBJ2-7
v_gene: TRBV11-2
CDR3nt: TGTGCCAGCGGCAGACAGGGGGTCTCCTACGAGCAGTACTTC
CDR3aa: CASGRQGVSYEQYF

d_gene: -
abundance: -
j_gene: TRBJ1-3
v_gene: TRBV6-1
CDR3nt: TGTGCCAGCACGGGTAACTCTGGAAACACCATATATTTT
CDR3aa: CASTGNSGNTIYF

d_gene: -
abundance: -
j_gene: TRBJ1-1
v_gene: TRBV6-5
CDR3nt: TGTGCCAGCAGGCTGACAGAGAACACTGAAGCTTTCTTT
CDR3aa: CASRLTENTEAFF

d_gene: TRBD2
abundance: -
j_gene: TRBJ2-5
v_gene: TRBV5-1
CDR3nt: TGCGCCAGCAGCTTGGCTATAGCGGGGGTACCGTACCAAGAGACCCAGTACTTC
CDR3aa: CASSLAIAGVPYQETQYF

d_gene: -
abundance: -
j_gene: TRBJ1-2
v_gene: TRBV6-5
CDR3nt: TGTGCCAGCAGTTACTCGAGTACAGGGCCTAGCTATGGCTACACCTTC
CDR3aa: CASSYSSTGPSYGYTF

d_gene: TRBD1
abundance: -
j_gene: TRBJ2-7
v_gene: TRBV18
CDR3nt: TGTGCCAGCTCAACCTTCTCCGGACAGGCCTACGAGCAGTACTTC
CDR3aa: CASSTFSGQAYEQYF

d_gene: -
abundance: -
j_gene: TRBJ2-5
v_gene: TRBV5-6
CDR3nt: TGTGCCAGCAGGTTTGACTATCAAGAGACCCAGTACTTC
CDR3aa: CASRFDYQETQYF

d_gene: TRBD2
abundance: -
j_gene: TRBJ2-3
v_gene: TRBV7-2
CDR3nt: TGTGCCAGCAGCCTGGCTCGGCTAGCGGGAGTGGATACGCAGTATTTT
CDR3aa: CASSLARLAGVDTQYF

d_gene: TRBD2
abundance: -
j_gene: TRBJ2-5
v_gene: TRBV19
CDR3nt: TGTGCCAGTAGTTCCCCACGTGGGACTAGGGAGACCCAGTACTTC
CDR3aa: CASSSPRGTRETQYF

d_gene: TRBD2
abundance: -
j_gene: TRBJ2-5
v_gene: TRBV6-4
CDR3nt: TGTGCCAGCAGTCTTACTAGCGGGAGCCAAGAGACCCAGTACTTC
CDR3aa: CASSLTSGSQETQYF

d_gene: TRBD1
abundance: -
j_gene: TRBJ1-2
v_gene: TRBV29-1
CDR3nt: TGCAGCGTACAGGACAGGGACTATGGCTACACCTTC
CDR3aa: CSVQDRDYGYTF

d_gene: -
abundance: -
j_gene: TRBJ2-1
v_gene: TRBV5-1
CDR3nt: TGCGCCAGCAGCTTGCCCGTCAATGAGCAGTTCTTC
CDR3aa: CASSLPVNEQFF

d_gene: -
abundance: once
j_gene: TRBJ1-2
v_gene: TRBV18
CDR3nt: TGTGCCAGCTCACCACCATTCCGGACAGCAAACTATGGCTACACCTTC
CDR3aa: CASSPPFRTANYGYTF

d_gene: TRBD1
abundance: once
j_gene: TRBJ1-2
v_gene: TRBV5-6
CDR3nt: TGTGCCAGCAGCTTGTTCGGGACAGGGTTTAACTATGGCTACACCTTC
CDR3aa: CASSLFGTGFNYGYTF

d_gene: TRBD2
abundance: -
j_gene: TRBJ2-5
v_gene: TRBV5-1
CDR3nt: TGCGCCAGCAGCCCTCGGGGAGGGATGGAGACCCAGTACTTC
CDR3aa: CASSPRGGMETQYF

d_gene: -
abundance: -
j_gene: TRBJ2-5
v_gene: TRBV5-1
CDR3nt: TGCGCCAGCAGCCCCGTTGGGGGGAAAGAGACCCAGTACTTC
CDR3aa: CASSPVGGKETQYF

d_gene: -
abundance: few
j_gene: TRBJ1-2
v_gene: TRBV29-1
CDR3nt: TGCAGCGCCGTAAAACAGGGCTACAACTATGGCTACACCTTC
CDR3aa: CSAVKQGYNYGYTF

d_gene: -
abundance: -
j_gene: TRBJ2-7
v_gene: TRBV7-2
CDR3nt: TGTGCCAGCAGCCGGGGGGCTACTAGCTCCTACGAGCAGTACTTC
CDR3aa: CASSRGATSSYEQYF

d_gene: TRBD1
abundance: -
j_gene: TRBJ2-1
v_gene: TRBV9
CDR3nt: TGTGCCAGCAGCGCGGGACAGGGGTCCTACAATGAGCAGTTCTTC
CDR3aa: CASSAGQGSYNEQFF